The sequence of this T cell receptor (beta chain) was determined in a study of blood T cell repertoires in COVID-19. The data were produced by immunoSEQ multiplex PCR, yet TCRdb's version contains in-frame clones alone and is incomplete. The sample holds 300,000 to 450,000 clones, 70% to 85% seen once. The germline V gene encodes CDR1 SNHLY and CDR2 FYNNEI. V lost 5 bases, J lost 2 bases, and 8 bases stayed unmatched. The CDR3 covers 16 residues. This chain links TRBV2 with TRBJ2-3; 9 bases line up with TRBD2. The receptor's source is a human donor with acute or convalescent COVID-19. The donor label of this sample is uncertain. Sequenced material: peripheral blood. CDR3 loop: CASSSNLAGATDTQYF. CDR3 DNA sequence: TGTGCCAGCAGTTCCAATTTAGCGGGAGCCACAGATACGCAGTATTTT.